The 9 T cell receptor beta chains presented below share a single source sample, sequenced in a study of neurological immune-mediated disorders. A single record per CDR3 protein comes from TCRdb applying MiXCR to the 5' RACE reads. The data contain tens of thousands of distinct CDR3 sequences, 4.3% of them singletons. Noted time point: longitudinal time-point 3. The sequenced sample was PBMCs. The receptors were sampled from an older woman with multiple sclerosis.

This clonotype appeared many times. The rearrangement uses TRBV7-2 and TRBJ2-7, with D possibly TRBD2 on 5 matching bases. This CDR3 spans 14 amino acids. Germline V gene sequence: CDR1 SGHTA, CDR2 FQGNSA. The ends were cut back, 1 base at V and 2 bases at J, with 9 bases in the middle. CDR3 bases: TGTGCCAGCAGCTTAGTGGCCGGGACCTACGAGCAGTACTTC. This sequence encodes CASSLVAGTYEQYF.

This clonotype was seen at least ten times. The rearrangement joins TRBV3-1 to TRBJ2-6; D unresolved. CDR1 is LGHDT, CDR2 YNNKEL, per germline (reference sequence). Deletions cut 1 base from V and 3 bases from J, with 7 bases between. This CDR3 comprises 15 residues. Written as DNA, the CDR3 is TGTGCCAGCAGCCAAGCCGGATATGGGGCCAACGTCCTGACTTTC. It specifies CASSQAGYGANVLTF. Full variable domain (rest looked up from reference TRBV3-1 and TRBJ2-6): DTAVSQTPKYLVTQMGNDKSIKCEQNLGHDTMYWYKQDSKKFLKIMFSYNNKELIINETVPNRFSPKSPDKAHLNLHINSLELGDSAVYFCASSQAGYGANVLTFGAGSRLTVL.

This clonotype was counted ten times or more. V is TRBV7-8 and J is TRBJ2-2, with D tentatively TRBD2 (6 bases). The V end lost 3 bases, the J end lost 6 bases, and 14 bases lay between the germline ends. Germline values: CDR1 SGHVS, CDR2 FQNEAQ. The CDR3 spans 15 residues. Here the CDR3 reads CASSFGLLESGELFF. The CDR3 nucleotides are TGTGCCAGCAGCTTTGGACTACTCGAATCCGGGGAGCTGTTTTTT.

Ten or more counts support this clonotype. This sequence joins TRBV27 and TRBJ2-3; TRBD1 agrees at 9 bases. Germline assignment: CDR1 MNHEY and CDR2 SMNVEV (reference sequence). The CDR3 contains 15 residues. With V trimmed by 5 bases and J by 1 base, 4 bases remained unmatched. The CDR3 nucleotides are TGTGCCAGCAGTGCCCGGACAGGGGGCACAGATACGCAGTATTTT. This codes for CASSARTGGTDTQYF.

This clonotype was counted at least ten times. This chain links TRBV5-1 with TRBJ2-5; weak D call: TRBD2 (7 bases). V lost 2 bases, J lost 0 bases, and 11 bases lay in between. Germline values: CDR1 SGHRS, CDR2 YFSETQ. The CDR3 covers 15 residues. CDR3 nucleotides: TGCGCCAGCAGCTTTTGGGGGGGCGACCAAGAGACCCAGTACTTC. Its protein is CASSFWGGDQETQYF.

This clonotype was counted ten times or more. The V and J genes are TRBV5-1 and TRBJ2-1; 8 bases are a match to TRBD2. The J segment lost 0 bases and the V segment lost 4 bases, leaving 3 bases of the junction unmatched. The CDR3 contains 15 residues. The germline V gene encodes CDR1 SGHRS and CDR2 YFSETQ. CDR3 DNA: TGCGCCAGCAGCCCAACTAGCGGCTCCTACAATGAGCAGTTCTTC. Translation gives CASSPTSGSYNEQFF.

Regarding this clonotype: A much bigger clone sits one base away, suggesting this may be a read error. The chain combines TRBV2 with TRBJ2-3; D not resolved. The germline V and J ends were trimmed by 6 bases and 3 bases, with 10 bases remaining between them. CDR1 SNHLY and CDR2 FYNNEI come from the germline V gene. The CDR3 loop spans 13 amino acids. In DNA form, the CDR3 reads TGTGCCAGCAGCAGGTTCGGGACAGATACGCAGTATTTT. It translates to CASSRFGTDTQYF.

This clonotype was picked up many times. The rearrangement joins TRBV7-9 to TRBJ2-1; 8 bases map to TRBD1. V trimming: 1 base; J trimming: 8 bases; junction bases outside the gene matches: 7. The CDR3 length is 15 residues. Germline V gene lookup returns CDR1 SEHNR and CDR2 FQNEAQ (reference sequence). As DNA, the CDR3 is TGTGCCAGCAGCTTAGAGGTCGCAGGGGGCGATGAGCAGTTCTTC. Protein product: CASSLEVAGGDEQFF.

This clonotype was observed at least ten times. CDR3 region: CASTEGGASEKLFF. The DNA for the CDR3 is TGCGCCAGCACCGAAGGGGGCGCCTCTGAAAAACTGTTTTTT. The V call is TRBV5-1, the J call TRBJ1-4; 7 bases agree with TRBD1. This CDR3 region has 14 residues. CDR1 and CDR2 (germline): SGHRS, YFSETQ. J lost 7 bases, V lost 6 bases, and 9 bases had no gene match. The variable domain in full, with the rest retrieved from reference TRBV5-1 and TRBJ1-4, is KAGVTQTPRYLIKTRGQQVTLSCSPISGHRSVSWYQQTPGQGLQFLFEYFSETQRNKGNFPGRFSGRQFSNSRSEMNVSTLELGDSALYLCASTEGGASEKLFFGSGTQLSVL.